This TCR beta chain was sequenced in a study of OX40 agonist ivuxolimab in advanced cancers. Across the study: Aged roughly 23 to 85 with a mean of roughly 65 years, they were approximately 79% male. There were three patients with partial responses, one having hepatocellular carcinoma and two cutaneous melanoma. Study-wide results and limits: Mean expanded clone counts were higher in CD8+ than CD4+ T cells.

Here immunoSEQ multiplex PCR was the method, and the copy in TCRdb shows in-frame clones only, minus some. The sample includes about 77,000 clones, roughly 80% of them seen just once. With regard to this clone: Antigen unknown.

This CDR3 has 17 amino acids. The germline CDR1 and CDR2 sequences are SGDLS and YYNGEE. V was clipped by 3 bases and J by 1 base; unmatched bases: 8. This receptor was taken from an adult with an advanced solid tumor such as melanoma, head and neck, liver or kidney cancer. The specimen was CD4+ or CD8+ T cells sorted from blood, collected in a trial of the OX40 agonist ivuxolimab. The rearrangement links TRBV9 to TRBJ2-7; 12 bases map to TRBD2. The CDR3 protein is CASSENLLAGGSYEQYF. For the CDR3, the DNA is TGTGCCAGCAGCGAGAACCTTCTAGCGGGAGGGTCCTACGAGCAGTACTTC.